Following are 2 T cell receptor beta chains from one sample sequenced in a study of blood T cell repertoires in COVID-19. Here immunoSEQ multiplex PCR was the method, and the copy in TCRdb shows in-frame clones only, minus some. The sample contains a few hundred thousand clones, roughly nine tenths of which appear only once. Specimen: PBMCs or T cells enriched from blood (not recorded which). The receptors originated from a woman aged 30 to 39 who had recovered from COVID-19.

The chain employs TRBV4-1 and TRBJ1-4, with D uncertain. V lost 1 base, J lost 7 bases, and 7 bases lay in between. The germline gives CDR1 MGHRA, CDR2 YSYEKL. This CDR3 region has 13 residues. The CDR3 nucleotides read TGCGCCAGCAGCCAAGGCAGATCTGAAAAACTGTTTTTT. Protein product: CASSQGRSEKLFF.

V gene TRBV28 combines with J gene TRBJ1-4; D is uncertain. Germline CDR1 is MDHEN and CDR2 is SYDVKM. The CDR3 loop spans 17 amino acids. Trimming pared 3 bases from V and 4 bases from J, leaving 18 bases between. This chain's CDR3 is CASSFAGEYRGNEKLFF. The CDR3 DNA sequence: TGTGCCAGCAGTTTCGCCGGGGAGTACAGAGGTAATGAAAAACTGTTTTTT.